Below, 2 T cell receptor beta chains from the same sample are listed, as sequenced in a study of T cell changes during pregnancy in multiple sclerosis. Data came from immunoSEQ multiplex PCR; TCRdb stores just in-frame clones and leaves some out. The table lists under 55,000 clones, roughly 93% of them singletons, with about 2% in the top ten. Sample: peripheral blood, taken in the second trimester of pregnancy. All receptors come from a female donor with multiple sclerosis, enrolled in a pregnancy study.

V is TRBV6-1 and J is TRBJ2-3, with D perhaps matching TRBD2 (7 bases). Germline-derived CDR1 and CDR2 are MNHNS and SASEGT. The V end lost 5 bases, the J end lost 6 bases, and 12 bases lay between the germline ends. The CDR3 runs 13 residues. The chain's CDR3 is CASSHREGDTQYF. CDR3 DNA sequence: TGTGCCAGCAGTCACAGGGAGGGCGATACGCAGTATTTT.

The genes are TRBV9 and TRBJ2-3; 9 bases match TRBD1. V trimming: 3 bases; J trimming: 4 bases; junction bases outside the gene matches: 6. Germline CDR1 SGDLS, CDR2 YYNGEE. This CDR3 has 15 residues. For the CDR3, the DNA is TGTGCCAGCAGCGGTTGGACAGGGGTGGCAGATACGCAGTATTTT. Translated: CASSGWTGVADTQYF.